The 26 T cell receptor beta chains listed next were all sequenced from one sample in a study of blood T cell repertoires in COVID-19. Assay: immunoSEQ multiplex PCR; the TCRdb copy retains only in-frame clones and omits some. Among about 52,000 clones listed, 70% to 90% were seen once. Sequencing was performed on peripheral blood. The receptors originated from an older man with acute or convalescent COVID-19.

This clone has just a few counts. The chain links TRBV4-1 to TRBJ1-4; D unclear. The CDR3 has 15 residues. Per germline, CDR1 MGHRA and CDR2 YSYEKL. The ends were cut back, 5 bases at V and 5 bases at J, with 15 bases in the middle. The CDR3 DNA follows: TGCGCCAGCAGCACTCGGGAACTGACGAATGAAAAACTGTTTTTT. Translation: CASSTRELTNEKLFF.

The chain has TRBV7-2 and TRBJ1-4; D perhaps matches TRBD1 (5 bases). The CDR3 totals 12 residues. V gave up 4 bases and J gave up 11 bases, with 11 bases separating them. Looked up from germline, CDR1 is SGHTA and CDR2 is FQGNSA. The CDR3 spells CASSSGRGKLFF. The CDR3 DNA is TGTGCCAGCAGCTCAGGACGGGGGAAACTGTTTTTT.

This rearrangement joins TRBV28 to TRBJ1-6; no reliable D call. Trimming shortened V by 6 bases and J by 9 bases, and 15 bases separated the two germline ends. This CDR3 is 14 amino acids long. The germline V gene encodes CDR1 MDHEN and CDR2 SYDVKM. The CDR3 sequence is CASRVQSEGSPLHF. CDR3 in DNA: TGTGCCAGCAGGGTCCAGTCCGAGGGTTCACCCCTCCACTTT.

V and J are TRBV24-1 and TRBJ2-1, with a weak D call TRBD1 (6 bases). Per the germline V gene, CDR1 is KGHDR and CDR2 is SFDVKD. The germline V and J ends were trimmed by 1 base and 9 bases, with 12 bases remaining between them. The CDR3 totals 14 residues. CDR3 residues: CATSDLQGVGEQFF. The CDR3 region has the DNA TGTGCCACCAGTGATTTACAGGGCGTAGGTGAGCAGTTCTTC.

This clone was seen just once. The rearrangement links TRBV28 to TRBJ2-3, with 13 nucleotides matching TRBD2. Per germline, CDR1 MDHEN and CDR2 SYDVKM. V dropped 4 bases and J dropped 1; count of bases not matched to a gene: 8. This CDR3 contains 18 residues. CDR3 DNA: TGTGCCAGCAGTTCGGGGACTAGCGGGATCCGACGCACAGATACGCAGTATTTT. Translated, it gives CASSSGTSGIRRTDTQYF.

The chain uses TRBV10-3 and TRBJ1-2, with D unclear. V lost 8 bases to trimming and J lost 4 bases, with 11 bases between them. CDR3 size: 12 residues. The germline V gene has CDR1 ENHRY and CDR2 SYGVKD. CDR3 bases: TGTGCCATCCGCCCGGGAGGCTATGGCTACACCTTC. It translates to CAIRPGGYGYTF.

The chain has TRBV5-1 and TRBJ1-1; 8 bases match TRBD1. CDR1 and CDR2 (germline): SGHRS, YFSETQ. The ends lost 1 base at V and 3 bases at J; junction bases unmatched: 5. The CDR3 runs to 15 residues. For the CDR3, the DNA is TGCGCCAGCAGCTTGACGCCGACAGGGGACACTGAAGCTTTCTTT. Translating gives CASSLTPTGDTEAFF.

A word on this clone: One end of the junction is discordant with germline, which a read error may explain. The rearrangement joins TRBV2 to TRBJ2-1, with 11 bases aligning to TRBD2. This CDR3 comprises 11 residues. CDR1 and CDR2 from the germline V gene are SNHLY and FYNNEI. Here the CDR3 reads CASRTSGYLVF. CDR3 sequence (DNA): TGTGCCAGTAGGACTAGCGGGTACCTAGTCTTC.

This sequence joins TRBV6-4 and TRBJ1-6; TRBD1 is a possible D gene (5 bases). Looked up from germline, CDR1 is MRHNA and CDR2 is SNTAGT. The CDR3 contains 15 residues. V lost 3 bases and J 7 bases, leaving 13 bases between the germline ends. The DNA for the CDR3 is TGTGCCAGCAGTGAGTGGAGGGGCCCAAATTCACCCCTCCACTTT. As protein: CASSEWRGPNSPLHF.

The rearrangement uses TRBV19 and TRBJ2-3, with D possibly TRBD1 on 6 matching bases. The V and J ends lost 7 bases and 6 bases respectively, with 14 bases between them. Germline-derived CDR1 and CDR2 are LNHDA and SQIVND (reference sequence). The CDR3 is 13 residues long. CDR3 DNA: TGTGCCAGTACCGACAGGCCTCGGGATACGCAGTATTTT. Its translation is CASTDRPRDTQYF.

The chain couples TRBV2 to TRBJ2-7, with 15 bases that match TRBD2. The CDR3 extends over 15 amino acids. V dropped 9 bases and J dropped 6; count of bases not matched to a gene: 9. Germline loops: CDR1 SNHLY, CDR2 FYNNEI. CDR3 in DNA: TGTGCCAGTGGGGGACTAGCGGGAGGACGGAGCGAGCAGTACTTC. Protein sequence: CASGGLAGGRSEQYF.

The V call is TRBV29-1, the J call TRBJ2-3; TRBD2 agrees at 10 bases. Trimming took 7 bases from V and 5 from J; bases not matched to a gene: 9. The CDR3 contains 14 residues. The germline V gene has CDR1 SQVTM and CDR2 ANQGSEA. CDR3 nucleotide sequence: TGCAGCGCTCCCCTAGCGGGAGCAATAGATACGCAGTATTTT. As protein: CSAPLAGAIDTQYF.

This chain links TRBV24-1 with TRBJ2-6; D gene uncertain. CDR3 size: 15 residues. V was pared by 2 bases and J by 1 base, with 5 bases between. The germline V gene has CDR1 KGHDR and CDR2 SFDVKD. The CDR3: CATSDSLSGANVLTF. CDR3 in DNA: TGTGCCACCAGTGATTCCCTGTCTGGGGCCAACGTCCTGACTTTC.

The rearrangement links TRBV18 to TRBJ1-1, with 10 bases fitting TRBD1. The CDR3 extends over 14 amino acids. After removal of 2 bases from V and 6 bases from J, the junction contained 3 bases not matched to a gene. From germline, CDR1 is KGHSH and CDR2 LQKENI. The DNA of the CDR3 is TGTGCCAGCTCACCAGGGACAGGGGCGGCTGAAGCTTTCTTT. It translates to CASSPGTGAAEAFF.

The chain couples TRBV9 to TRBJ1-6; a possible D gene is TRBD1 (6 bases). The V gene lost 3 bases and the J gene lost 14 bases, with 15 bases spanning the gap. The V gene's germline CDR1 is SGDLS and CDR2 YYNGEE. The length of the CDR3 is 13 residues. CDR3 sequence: CASSAGELNALHF. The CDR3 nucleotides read TGTGCCAGCAGCGCAGGGGAGCTTAATGCCCTCCACTTT.

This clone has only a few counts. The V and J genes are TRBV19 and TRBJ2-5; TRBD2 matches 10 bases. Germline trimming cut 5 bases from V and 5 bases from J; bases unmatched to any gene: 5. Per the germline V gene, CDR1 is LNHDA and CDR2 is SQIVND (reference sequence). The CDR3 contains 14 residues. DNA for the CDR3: TGTGCCAGTAGTCAAAGCGGGGGGGCTGAGACCCAGTACTTC. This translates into CASSQSGGAETQYF.

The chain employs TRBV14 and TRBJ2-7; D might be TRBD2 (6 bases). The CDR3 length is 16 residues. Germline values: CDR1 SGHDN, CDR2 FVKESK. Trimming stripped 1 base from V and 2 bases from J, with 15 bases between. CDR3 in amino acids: CASSQGRGSGTYEQYF. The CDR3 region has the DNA TGTGCCAGCAGCCAAGGGCGGGGTAGCGGCACCTACGAGCAGTACTTC.

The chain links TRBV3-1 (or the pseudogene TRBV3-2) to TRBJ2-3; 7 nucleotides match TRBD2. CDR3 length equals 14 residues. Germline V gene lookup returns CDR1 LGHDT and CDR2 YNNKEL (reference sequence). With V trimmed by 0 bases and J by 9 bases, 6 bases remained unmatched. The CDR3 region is CASSQEWREITQYF. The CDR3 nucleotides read TGTGCCAGCAGCCAAGAGTGGCGGGAGATAACGCAGTATTTT.

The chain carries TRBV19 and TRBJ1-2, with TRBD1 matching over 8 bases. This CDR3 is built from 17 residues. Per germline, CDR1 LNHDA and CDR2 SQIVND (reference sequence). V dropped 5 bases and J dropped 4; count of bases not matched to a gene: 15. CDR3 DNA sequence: TGTGCCAGTAGTTCTCCCGGCGCAGGGGGCATGGGCTATGGCTACACCTTC. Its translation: CASSSPGAGGMGYGYTF.

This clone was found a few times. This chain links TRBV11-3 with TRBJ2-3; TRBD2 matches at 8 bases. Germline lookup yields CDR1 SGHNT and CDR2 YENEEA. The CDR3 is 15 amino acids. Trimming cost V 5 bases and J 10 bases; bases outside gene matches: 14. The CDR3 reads CASSPRGGTARPQYF. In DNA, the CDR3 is TGTGCCAGCAGCCCCCGGGGGGGCACGGCGAGGCCGCAGTATTTT.

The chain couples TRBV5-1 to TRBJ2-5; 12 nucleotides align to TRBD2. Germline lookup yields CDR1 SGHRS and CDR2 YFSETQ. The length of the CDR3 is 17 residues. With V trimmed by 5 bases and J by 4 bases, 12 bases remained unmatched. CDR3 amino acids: CASRSGLAGPGRETQYF. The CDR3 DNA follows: TGCGCCAGCAGATCGGGACTAGCGGGTCCCGGCAGAGAGACCCAGTACTTC.

DNA of the CDR3: TGCGCCAGCAGCCTCCCACCGGGACTATCGGTCGAGACCCAGTACTTC. Translated, it gives CASSLPPGLSVETQYF. The chain recombines TRBV5-1 with TRBJ2-5; 7 positions match TRBD2. J lost 5 bases, V lost 4 bases, and 14 bases had no gene match. This CDR3 has 16 residues. Germline values: CDR1 SGHRS, CDR2 YFSETQ.

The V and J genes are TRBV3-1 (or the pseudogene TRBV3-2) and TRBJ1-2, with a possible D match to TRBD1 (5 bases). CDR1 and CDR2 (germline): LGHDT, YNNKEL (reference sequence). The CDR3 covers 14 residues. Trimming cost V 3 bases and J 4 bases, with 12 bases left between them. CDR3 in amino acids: CASSHRTQGYGYTF. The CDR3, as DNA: TGTGCCAGCAGCCACCGGACACAAGGCTATGGCTACACCTTC.

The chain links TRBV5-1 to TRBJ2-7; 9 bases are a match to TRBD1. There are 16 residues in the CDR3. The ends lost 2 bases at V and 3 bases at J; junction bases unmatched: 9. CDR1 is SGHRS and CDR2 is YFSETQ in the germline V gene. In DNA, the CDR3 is TGCGCCAGCAGCTTAGGGGGATACAGGGGGCTCTACGAGCAGTACTTC. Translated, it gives CASSLGGYRGLYEQYF. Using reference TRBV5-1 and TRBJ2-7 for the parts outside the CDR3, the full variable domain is KAGVTQTPRYLIKTRGQQVTLSCSPISGHRSVSWYQQTPGQGLQFLFEYFSETQRNKGNFPGRFSGRQFSNSRSEMNVSTLELGDSALYLCASSLGGYRGLYEQYFGPGTRLTVT.

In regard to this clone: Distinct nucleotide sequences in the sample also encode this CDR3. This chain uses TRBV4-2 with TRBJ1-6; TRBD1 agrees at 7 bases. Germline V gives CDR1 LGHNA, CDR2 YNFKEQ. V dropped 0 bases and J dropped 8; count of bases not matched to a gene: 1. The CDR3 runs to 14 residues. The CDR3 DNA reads TGTGCCAGCAGCCAAGACAGGGGGGATTCACCCCTCCACTTT. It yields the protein CASSQDRGDSPLHF.

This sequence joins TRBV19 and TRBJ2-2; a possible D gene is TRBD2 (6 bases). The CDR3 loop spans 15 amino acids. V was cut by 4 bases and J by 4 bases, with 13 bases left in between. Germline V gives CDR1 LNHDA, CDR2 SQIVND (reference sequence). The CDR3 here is CASSTSSAGTGELFF. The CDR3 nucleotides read TGTGCCAGTAGTACTTCTAGCGCGGGCACCGGGGAGCTGTTTTTT. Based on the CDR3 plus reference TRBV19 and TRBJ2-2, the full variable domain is DGGITQSPKYLFRKEGQNVTLSCEQNLNHDAMYWYRQDPGQGLRLIYYSQIVNDFQKGDIAEGYSVSREKKESFPLTVTSAQKNPTAFYLCASSTSSAGTGELFFGEGSRLTVL.